Reported below is one T cell receptor (beta chain). This CDR3 has 17 amino acids. The V and J ends lost 2 bases and 9 bases respectively, with 23 bases between them. Germline CDR1 ENHRY, CDR2 SYGVKD. Amplification used 60 Vbeta primers and 13 Jbeta primers. Using immunoSEQ multiplex PCR, the repertoire was profiled, and TCRdb retains in-frame clones only, with some absent. This sample has about 140,000 clones; about 85% occur once, and the top ten carry approximately 3%. The data stem from a study of cytomegalovirus exposure and HLA in healthy donors. Sequenced: PBMCs. The chain carries TRBV10-3 and TRBJ2-1; maybe TRBD2 (6 bases). The origin of this receptor is a female donor in good health and CMV-seronegative. CDR3 sequence reads: CAISEERTSYHPGEQFF. The CDR3 bases are TGTGCCATCAGTGAGGAACGTACTAGCTATCACCCTGGTGAGCAGTTCTTC.